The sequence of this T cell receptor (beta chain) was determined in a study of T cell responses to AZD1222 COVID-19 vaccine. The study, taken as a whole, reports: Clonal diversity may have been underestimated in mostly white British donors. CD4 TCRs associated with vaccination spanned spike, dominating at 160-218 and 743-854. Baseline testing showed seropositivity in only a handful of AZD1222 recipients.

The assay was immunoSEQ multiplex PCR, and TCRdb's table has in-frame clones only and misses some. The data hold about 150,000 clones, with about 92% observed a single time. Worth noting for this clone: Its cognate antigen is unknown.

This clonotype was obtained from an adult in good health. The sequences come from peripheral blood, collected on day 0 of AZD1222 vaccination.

The CDR3 sequence is CASSSPDRAKAFF. The CDR3 DNA is TGTGCCAGTAGTTCCCCGGACAGGGCCAAAGCTTTCTTT. This rearrangement joins TRBV19 to TRBJ1-1; 8 nucleotides agree with TRBD1. Trimming cost V 5 bases and J 9 bases; bases outside gene matches: 8. This CDR3 contains 13 residues. From germline, CDR1 is LNHDA and CDR2 SQIVND (reference sequence).